The entry that follows covers one TCR beta chain sequence. Its antigen is unknown. Researchers used 5'RACE with constant-segment primers to make TCR alpha and TCR beta cDNA libraries that carry sample barcodes and UMIs. From the 5' RACE reads, TCRdb called clonotypes with MiXCR, one entry per CDR3 protein. The sample lists about 430,000 distinct CDR3 sequences; about a sixth were seen once. The data belong to a study of T-cell memory formation after mild COVID-19. Background on the study: TCR clusters were mostly donor specific. Study results and caveats: Pre-infection memory contained some responding clones, which suggested that cross-reactive memory had joined. Mainly in CM and EM were contracting CD4+ clones; CD8+ were in EMRA.

Trimming stripped 0 bases from V and 0 bases from J, with 8 bases between. CDR3 length: 15 amino acids. Germline lookup yields CDR1 LGHNA and CDR2 YSLEER. The sequence derives from a young man who had mild COVID-19 (a few samples of this study predate the infection). Cell type and time point are not known. The genes are TRBV4-3 and TRBJ1-1; no clear D gene. The specimen was PBMCs or a T cell subset sorted from them (not recorded which). DNA of the CDR3: TGCGCCAGCAGCCAAGAGCCAGTAATGAACACTGAAGCTTTCTTT. Its protein product is CASSQEPVMNTEAFF.